Sequencing of this T cell receptor (beta chain) was carried out in a study of cytomegalovirus exposure and HLA in healthy donors. This CDR3 contains 16 residues. CDR1 is SGHAT, CDR2 FQNNGV, per germline. With 1 base clipped from V and 0 bases from J, the junction kept 4 bases outside the gene matches. PCR employed 60 Vbeta and 13 Jbeta primers. Libraries were prepared by immunoSEQ multiplex PCR; TCRdb keeps only in-frame clonotypes and omits some of them. The sample has 40,000 to 55,000 clones, around 82% seen once; the top ten hold approximately 2.3%. Study-wide results and caveats: Later analysis placed DRB1 highest and HLA-C lowest in TCR association rates, which differed by HLA locus. In a later analysis, 17,000 or so TCR beta sequences were associated with HLA alleles at 0.05 false discovery rate.

Concerning this clone: No antigen is known for it.

Material: PBMCs. This receptor was taken from a boy aged 5-17 years in good health and CMV-seropositive. The rearrangement links TRBV11-2 to TRBJ2-7, with TRBD2 matching 9 bases. The CDR3 is CASSLVLAGSSYEQYF. The CDR3 coding sequence is TGTGCCAGCAGCTTAGTCCTAGCGGGGTCCTCCTACGAGCAGTACTTC. Drawing the rest from reference TRBV11-2 and TRBJ2-7, the complete variable domain is EAGVAQSPRYKIIEKRQSVAFWCNPISGHATLYWYQQILGQGPKLLIQFQNNGVVDDSQLPKDRFSAERLKGVDSTLKIQPAKLEDSAVYLCASSLVLAGSSYEQYFGPGTRLTVT.